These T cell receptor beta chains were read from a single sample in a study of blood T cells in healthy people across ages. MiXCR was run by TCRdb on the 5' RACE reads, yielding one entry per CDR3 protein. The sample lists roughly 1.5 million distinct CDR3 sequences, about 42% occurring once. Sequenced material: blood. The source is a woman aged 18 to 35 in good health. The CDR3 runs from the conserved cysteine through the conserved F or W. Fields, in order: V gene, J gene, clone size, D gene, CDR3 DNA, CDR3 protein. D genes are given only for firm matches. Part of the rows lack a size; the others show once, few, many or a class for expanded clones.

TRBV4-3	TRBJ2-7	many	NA	TGCGCCAGCAGCCAAGATCGGACAGTTTACTCCTACGAGCAGTACTTC	CASSQDRTVYSYEQYF
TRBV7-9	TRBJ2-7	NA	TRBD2	TGTGCCAGCAGCTCCGCGACTAGCGGGAGATACAATGAGCAGTACTTC	CASSSATSGRYNEQYF
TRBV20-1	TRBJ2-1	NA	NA	TGCAGTGCTAGAGTCCCCCGTATCTCATCGGACTCCGGGACCTACAATGAGCAGTTCTTC	CSARVPRISSDSGTYNEQFF
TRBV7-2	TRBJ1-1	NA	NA	TGTGCCAGCAGCCCTATTAAGAGTTTCACTGAAGCTTTCTTT	CASSPIKSFTEAFF
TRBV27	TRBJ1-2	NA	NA	TGTGCCAGCAGTTTAACGGGACAAGGCTATGGTTATGGCTACACCTTC	CASSLTGQGYGYGYTF
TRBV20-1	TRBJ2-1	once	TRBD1	TGCAGTGAGGGACAGGGGGGCTACAATGAGCAGTTCTTC	CSEGQGGYNEQFF
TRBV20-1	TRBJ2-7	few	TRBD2	TGCAGTGCTAGTAGGCCGGGACTAGCCTACGAGCAGTACTTC	CSASRPGLAYEQYF
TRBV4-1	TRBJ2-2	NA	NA	TGCGCCAGCAGCCAAGAAGGCCGAGCGGTGAACACCGGGGAGCTGTTTTTT	CASSQEGRAVNTGELFF
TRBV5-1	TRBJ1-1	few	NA	TGCGCCAGCAGCTCTGTTCCCGTCAACACTGAAGCTTTCTTT	CASSSVPVNTEAFF
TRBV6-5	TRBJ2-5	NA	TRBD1	TGTGCCAGCAGCCGGGACAGGGCCCCAAATGAGCAGTACTTC	CASSRDRAPNEQYF
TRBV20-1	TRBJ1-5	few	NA	TGCAGTGCTCCTCCGACAGTGTATAGCAATCAGCCCCAGCATTTT	CSAPPTVYSNQPQHF
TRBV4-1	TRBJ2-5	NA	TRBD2	TGCGCCAGCAGCCAGTTCGCGGGCGGGGGAGAGACCCAGTACTTC	CASSQFAGGGETQYF
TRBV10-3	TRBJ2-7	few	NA	TGTGCCATCAGTGGATTTGGGAATGAGCAGTACTTC	CAISGFGNEQYF
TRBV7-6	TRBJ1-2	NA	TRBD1	TGTGCCAGCAGCCAGGGACAGCGCTATGGCTACACCTTC	CASSQGQRYGYTF
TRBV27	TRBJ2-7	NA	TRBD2	TGTGCCAGCAGTTCCTGGGGACTAGCGGCCTACAATGAGCAGTACTTC	CASSSWGLAAYNEQYF